The clone carrying this T cell receptor (beta chain) was detected only a few times. Its target is unknown. Germline loops: CDR1 SEHNR, CDR2 FQNEAQ (reference sequence). The CDR3 is made up of 18 amino acids. Trimming shortened V by 2 bases and J by 0 bases, and 17 bases separated the two germline ends. The data were taken from a study of T cell repertoires in cytomegalovirus infection. Study overall: As its CMV epitopes, the study selected recently identified HLA-C-restricted and well-studied HLA-B-restricted targets. The public TCR beta signatures pointed to both CMV infection and matching HLA type.

TCRdb passed the reads through MiXCR, listing each CDR3 protein once. The table lists about 830,000 distinct CDR3 sequences, roughly 33% of them singletons, with roughly an eighth in the top ten. General study results and limits: The ex vivo response was dominated by HLA-C-restricted CMV-specific TCR beta clonotypes. Summed public TCR beta family frequency identified CMV carriers bearing the relevant HLA.

The rearrangement joins TRBV7-9 to TRBJ2-4; possible D gene TRBD1, 6 bases. The source material was cultured CD8+ T cells from PBMCs, sampled from culture after CMV antigen stimulation. The TCR sequence derives from a human donor in good health (CMV status not recorded). Some clones in this sample may be carry-over from other donors' samples. The CDR3 DNA follows: TGTGCCAGCAGCTTACGGCCAGGGGATCCCTTAGCCAAAAACATTCAGTACTTC. This encodes CASSLRPGDPLAKNIQYF.